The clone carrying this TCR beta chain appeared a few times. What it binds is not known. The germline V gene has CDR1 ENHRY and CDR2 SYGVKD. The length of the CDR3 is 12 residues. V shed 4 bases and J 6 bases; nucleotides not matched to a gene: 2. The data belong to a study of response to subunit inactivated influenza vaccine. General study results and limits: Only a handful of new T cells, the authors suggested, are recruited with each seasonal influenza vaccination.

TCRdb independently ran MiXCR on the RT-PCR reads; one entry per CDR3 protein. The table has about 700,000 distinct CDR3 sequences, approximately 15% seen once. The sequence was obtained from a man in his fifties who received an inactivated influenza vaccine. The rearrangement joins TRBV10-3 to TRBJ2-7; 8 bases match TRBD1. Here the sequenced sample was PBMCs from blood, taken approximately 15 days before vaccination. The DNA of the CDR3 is TGTGCCATCAGTGCCGACAGGGGCGAGCAGTACTTC. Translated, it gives CAISADRGEQYF.